The T cell receptor beta chain under discussion was sequenced for a study of Ad26.COV2.S vaccination and SARS-CoV-2 variants. Study in general: The trial was COV1001 and the donor's arm was Ad26.COV2.S. In the study, Ad26.COV2.S was injected intramuscularly once, or twice 56 days apart. Study-level findings and limits: Reports say spike-specific CD8+ and CD4+ T cell responses covered substantial breadth after vaccination. The TCR breadth and depth analyses may have understated or missed part of the total T cell responses.

Indicated treatment: 15 to 20 received Ad26.COV2.S at low or high dose, single or two shots; 5 received placebo; per-sample allocation not given. Specimens were obtained on day 63 following the first vaccine or placebo injection. Repertoires were generated with immunoSEQ multiplex PCR, while TCRdb's copy carries only in-frame clones and drops some. Of about 480,000 clones detected, around 88% appear once; the ten largest clones hold roughly 12%. CDR1 and CDR2 (germline): SGHTA, FQGNSA. Trimming stripped 1 base from V and 4 bases from J, with 14 bases between. This CDR3 has 16 amino acids. As concerns this clone: What it binds is not known.

The sequencing here drew on peripheral blood, taken in a trial of Ad26.COV2.S vaccine versus placebo. V gene TRBV7-2 combines with J gene TRBJ2-1, with D maybe TRBD1 (6 bases). The TCR sequence derives from a person between 18 and 59 years old who received the Ad26.COV2.S COVID-19 vaccine or a placebo. The CDR3 bases are TGTGCCAGCAGCTTAGTACGTGGGACAAAATACAATGAGCAGTTCTTC. It specifies CASSLVRGTKYNEQFF. Filled out from reference TRBV7-2 and TRBJ2-1, the complete variable domain reads GAGVSQSPSNKVTEKGKDVELRCDPISGHTALYWYRQSLGQGLEFLIYFQGNSAPDKSGLPSDRFSAERTGGSVSTLTIQRTQQEDSAVYLCASSLVRGTKYNEQFFGPGTRLTVL.